This T cell receptor (beta chain) was recovered during a study of blood T cells in healthy people across ages. Germline trimming cut 5 bases from V and 0 bases from J; bases unmatched to any gene: 23. The CDR3 totals 22 residues. The V gene's germline CDR1 is SGHAT and CDR2 FQNNGV. Alongside a J-beta primer mix, a sample-barcoded 5' primer served in a second PCR lasting 7 to 11 cycles. Each cDNA molecule was tagged by a template-switch adaptor with 12 random nucleotides. One entry per CDR3 protein, called by TCRdb with MiXCR from the 5' RACE reads. The table shows about 1.1 million distinct CDR3 sequences, with less than 45% occurring only once.

This clonotype was sampled from a man aged 18 to 35 in good health. This chain joins TRBV11-2 and TRBJ2-3, with 10 bases that match TRBD1. The sequencing sample was made of blood. The CDR3 reads CASSAKFGDRGRWHPSTDTQYF. CDR3 nucleotides: TGTGCCAGCAGCGCAAAGTTTGGGGACAGGGGCCGTTGGCACCCAAGCACAGATACGCAGTATTTT.